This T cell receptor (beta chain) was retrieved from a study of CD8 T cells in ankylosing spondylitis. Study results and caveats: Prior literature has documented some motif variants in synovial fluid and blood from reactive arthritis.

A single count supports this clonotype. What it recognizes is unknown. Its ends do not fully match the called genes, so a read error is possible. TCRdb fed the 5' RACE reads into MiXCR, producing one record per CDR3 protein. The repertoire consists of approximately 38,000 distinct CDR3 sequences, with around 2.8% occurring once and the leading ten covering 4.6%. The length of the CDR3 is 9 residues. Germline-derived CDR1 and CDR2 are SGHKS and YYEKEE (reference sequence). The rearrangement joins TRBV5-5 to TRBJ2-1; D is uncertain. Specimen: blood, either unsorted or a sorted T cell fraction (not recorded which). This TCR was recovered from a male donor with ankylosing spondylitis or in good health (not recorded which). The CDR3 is CASGPGLLF. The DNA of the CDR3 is TGTGCCAGCGGCCCTGGGCTCCTCTTC.